The next 28 T cell receptor beta chains were all read from a single sample in a study of beta chain features in type 1 diabetes. Study-wide results and caveats: People with Type 1 diabetes carried modestly yet significantly shorter TCRB CDR3s in all four CD4+ subsets.

Every isolated RNA sample was fully reverse transcribed, so sequencing captured expressed TCRB transcripts. This table comes from immunoSEQ multiplex PCR, and its TCRdb copy is limited to in-frame clones, with some not included. The data show 600,000 or so clones, with 9.5% to 15% seen just once and more than 0.09% held by the top ten. Their specific antigens are unknown. Sequenced sample: naive CD4+ T cells from blood. The receptor set was obtained from a man younger than 40 with type 1 diabetes.

This clone occurred a few times. V and J are TRBV19 and TRBJ1-1; D is uncertain. The CDR3 has 17 amino acids. CDR1 and CDR2 (germline): LNHDA, SQIVND (reference sequence). Trimming removed 0 bases at V and 1 base at J, with 15 bases between. Here the CDR3 DNA reads TGTGCCAGTAGTATAGAAGGAGCAGGAGTTGGGAACACTGAAGCTTTCTTT. This gives the protein CASSIEGAGVGNTEAFF.

This clone was seen only a few times. The chain links TRBV29-1 to TRBJ1-2; no clear D. Trimming stripped 1 base from V and 6 bases from J, with 9 bases between. The germline V gene encodes CDR1 SQVTM and CDR2 ANQGSEA. This CDR3 comprises 12 residues. Here the CDR3 DNA reads TGCAGCGTTGAAGTGCAGATGGATGGCTACACCTTC. Translating gives CSVEVQMDGYTF.

V is TRBV5-1 and J is TRBJ2-7, with 12 bases lining up with TRBD1. Trimming at V came to 0 bases and at J to 4 bases, leaving 8 bases not matched to a gene. CDR1 and CDR2 (germline): SGHRS, YFSETQ. The CDR3 spans 17 residues. This CDR3 is CASSLVPPGQGAYEQYF. CDR3 sequence (DNA): TGCGCCAGCAGCTTGGTTCCCCCGGGACAGGGGGCTTACGAGCAGTACTTC.

Of note for this clone: Because the CDR3's place on the DNA is in doubt, the DNA is left out and the CDR3 is given as listed by TCRdb. The J gene is TRBJ1-2, the V gene TRBV27. Germline V lookup: CDR1 MNHEY, CDR2 SMNVEV (reference sequence). With termini counted, the CDR3 has 13 amino acids. The CDR3 sequence is CASSTSTVPGYTF.

CDR3 amino acids: CASSYPAGTREKLFF. The CDR3 bases are TGTGCCAGCAGCTACCCCGCGGGGACACGGGAGAAACTGTTTTTT. The chain links TRBV7-9 to TRBJ1-4; tentative D call: TRBD1 (6 bases). Trimming cost V 4 bases and J 11 bases, with 20 bases left between them. Germline assignment: CDR1 SEHNR and CDR2 FQNEAQ (reference sequence). The CDR3 runs to 15 residues. Together with reference TRBV7-9 and TRBJ1-4, the CDR3 gives the full variable domain: DTGVSQNPRHKITKRGQNVTFRCDPISEHNRLYWYRQTLGQGPEFLTYFQNEAQLEKSRLLSDRFSAERPKGSFSTLEIQRTEQGDSAMYLCASSYPAGTREKLFFGSGTQLSVL.

This clone was detected only a few times. The genes are TRBV4-3 and TRBJ1-5, with D maybe TRBD1 (5 bases). V was trimmed by 0 bases and J by 3 bases, leaving 9 bases between them. CDR1 is LGHNA and CDR2 is YSLEER in the germline V gene. The CDR3 totals 15 residues. CDR3 DNA: TGCGCCAGCAGCCAAGATGTAGGGACCAATCAGCCCCAGCATTTT. Translation gives CASSQDVGTNQPQHF.

With regard to this clone: A read error may produce the germline difference seen at one junction end. The CDR3 sequence is CASSPPAAF. The CDR3 DNA sequence: TGTGCCAGCAGTCCCCCTGCGGCATTC. J is TRBJ1-2 and V is TRBV28; D unclear. The CDR3 contains 9 residues. The germline V gene has CDR1 MDHEN and CDR2 SYDVKM.

The chain recombines TRBV27 with TRBJ1-5; TRBD1 matches at 11 bases. Germline V gene data show CDR1 as MNHEY and CDR2 as SMNVEV (reference sequence). The CDR3 extends over 15 amino acids. V shed 4 bases and J 7 bases; nucleotides not matched to a gene: 6. This CDR3 is CASSSGQGAGQPQHF. In DNA form, the CDR3 reads TGTGCCAGCAGTTCTGGACAGGGGGCGGGACAGCCCCAGCATTTT.

This clone came up a few times. The same CDR3 also results from other DNA sequences found in this sample. The chain combines TRBV29-1 with TRBJ2-5; TRBD1 is a possible D gene (6 bases). Germline-derived CDR1 and CDR2 are SQVTM and ANQGSEA. V was shortened by 7 bases and J by 2 bases, with 11 bases between the two germline ends. The CDR3 length is 12 residues. This CDR3 is CSGGQIQETQYF. The CDR3 DNA sequence: TGCAGCGGAGGACAGATACAAGAGACCCAGTACTTC.

The sample holds a few counts of this clone. The chain couples TRBV2 to TRBJ2-4, with 8 bases aligning to TRBD1. V shed 5 bases, J shed 2 bases, and the junction held 5 bases outside the gene matches. Per the germline V gene, CDR1 is SNHLY and CDR2 is FYNNEI. The CDR3 has 15 amino acids. CDR3 coding DNA: TGTGCCAGCAGTTCCCCAGGGGGCTCCAAAAACATTCAGTACTTC. As protein: CASSSPGGSKNIQYF. Together with reference TRBV2 and TRBJ2-4, the CDR3 gives the full variable domain: EPEVTQTPSHQVTQMGQEVILRCVPISNHLYFYWYRQILGQKVEFLVSFYNNEISEKSEIFDDQFSVERPDGSNFTLKIRSTKLEDSAMYFCASSSPGGSKNIQYFGAGTRLSVL.

The chain employs TRBV27 and TRBJ1-3, with no clear D. The CDR3 is made up of 14 amino acids. Germline V gene sequence: CDR1 MNHEY, CDR2 SMNVEV (reference sequence). Between the trimmed V and J ends, which lost 0 bases and 0 bases, there was a span of 3 bases. The CDR3 is CASSLSGSGNTIYF. CDR3 bases: TGTGCCAGCAGTTTATCTGGCTCTGGAAACACCATATATTTT.

This clone was seen more than once but under ten times. This chain joins TRBV5-6 and TRBJ1-2; 8 nucleotides match TRBD1. Germline assignment: CDR1 SGHDT and CDR2 YYEEEE. The V segment lost 4 bases and the J segment 14 bases; nucleotides outside the gene matches: 7. This CDR3 spans 11 amino acids. The CDR3 nucleotides read TGTGCCAGCAGCCTACAGACAGGGGTAACCTTC. Protein sequence: CASSLQTGVTF.

This clone has more than one count but fewer than ten. The chain employs TRBV12-5 and TRBJ2-5, with D perhaps TRBD1 (5 bases). The germline CDR1 and CDR2 sequences are LGHNT and FRNRAP. The ends were cut back, 5 bases at V and 5 bases at J, with 15 bases in the middle. CDR3 length: 14 residues. For the CDR3, the DNA is TGTGCTAGTGGTCTCTGGACAAGTGGGGAGACCCAGTACTTC. The encoded protein is CASGLWTSGETQYF.

The chain joins TRBV30 to TRBJ1-4, with D unresolved. This CDR3 has 18 residues. Per germline, CDR1 GTSNPN and CDR2 SVGIG (reference sequence). V was shortened by 2 bases and J by 0 bases, with 19 bases between the two germline ends. The CDR3 loop is CAWSRLKGSKTTNEKLFF. The CDR3 DNA reads as TGTGCCTGGAGTCGCCTTAAGGGATCTAAAACAACTAATGAAAAACTGTTTTTT. The complete variable domain, with remaining parts taken from reference TRBV30 and TRBJ1-4, reads SQTIHQWPATLVQPVGSPLSLECTVEGTSNPNLYWYRQAAGRGLQLLFYSVGIGQISSEVPQNLSASRPQDRQFILSSKKLLLSDSGFYLCAWSRLKGSKTTNEKLFFGSGTQLSVL.

The rearrangement links TRBV27 to TRBJ2-5; D unresolved. The CDR3 runs to 12 residues. Germline V gene lookup returns CDR1 MNHEY and CDR2 SMNVEV (reference sequence). Trimming cost V 1 base and J 5 bases, with 5 bases left between them. CDR3 protein: CASSLLRETQYF. As DNA, the CDR3 is TGTGCCAGCAGTTTATTGAGGGAGACCCAGTACTTC.

V and J are TRBV7-9 and TRBJ1-3; TRBD1 aligns across 8 bases. The CDR3 is 15 residues long. V was clipped by 5 bases and J by 4 bases; unmatched bases: 7. Germline CDR1 reads SEHNR; CDR2 reads FQNEAQ (reference sequence). CDR3 in DNA: TGTGCCAGCAGCCGGGGACAGGCTGGAGGAAACACCATATATTTT. Translation gives CASSRGQAGGNTIYF.

The chain has TRBV18 and TRBJ1-2; 10 nucleotides agree with TRBD1. Germline CDR1 reads KGHSH; CDR2 reads LQKENI. This CDR3 is built from 13 residues. Germline trimming cut 6 bases from V and 7 bases from J; bases unmatched to any gene: 5. The CDR3 region is CASSPDRGPGYTF. CDR3 DNA sequence: TGTGCCAGCTCCCCTGACAGGGGGCCTGGCTACACCTTC. Filled out from reference TRBV18 and TRBJ1-2, the complete variable domain reads NAGVMQNPRHLVRRRGQEARLRCSPMKGHSHVYWYRQLPEEGLKFMVYLQKENIIDESGMPKERFSAEFPKEGPSILRIQQVVRGDSAAYFCASSPDRGPGYTFGSGTRLTVV.

The chain uses TRBV7-3 and TRBJ2-2, with TRBD2 matching over 9 bases. J gave up 2 bases and V 5 bases, and 3 bases lay outside the gene matches. This CDR3 has 15 amino acids. CDR1 and CDR2 from the germline V gene are SGHTA and FQGTGA. This chain's CDR3 is CASSLAGSNTGELFF. The CDR3 DNA sequence: TGTGCCAGCAGCCTAGCGGGGAGCAACACCGGGGAGCTGTTTTTT.

The rearrangement uses TRBV30 and TRBJ1-5; tentatively, D is TRBD1 (5 bases). CDR1 is GTSNPN, CDR2 SVGIG, per germline (reference sequence). V was cut by 2 bases and J by 4 bases, with 9 bases left in between. This CDR3 contains 13 residues. The DNA for the CDR3 is TGTGCCTGGAGTTTGGACACAAATCAGCCCCAGCATTTT. Its translation is CAWSLDTNQPQHF.

This chain uses TRBV6-5 with TRBJ2-1, with TRBD2 matching over 7 bases. Germline assignment: CDR1 MNHEY and CDR2 SVGAGI. Trimming cost V 4 bases and J 10 bases; bases outside gene matches: 10. The CDR3 has 14 residues. The CDR3 region has the DNA TGTGCCAGCAGTTCTTTGCGGGACTATGGCGAGCAGTTCTTC. This encodes CASSSLRDYGEQFF.

This clone was recorded a few times. The V call is TRBV5-6, the J call TRBJ1-5; tentative D call: TRBD1 (5 bases). V lost 2 bases and J lost 3, with 12 bases in between. Germline loops: CDR1 SGHDT, CDR2 YYEEEE. The length of the CDR3 is 15 residues. As DNA, the CDR3 is TGTGCCAGCAGCTTAAACCAGGGCTCCAATCAGCCCCAGCATTTT. Its translation is CASSLNQGSNQPQHF.

The rearrangement joins TRBV9 to TRBJ2-3; D not certain. This CDR3 is 12 amino acids long. V was trimmed by 7 bases and J by 5 bases, leaving 11 bases between them. Germline V gives CDR1 SGDLS, CDR2 YYNGEE. The CDR3 sequence is CASAWSEDTQYF. DNA for the CDR3: TGTGCCAGCGCTTGGAGTGAAGATACGCAGTATTTT. Together with reference TRBV9 and TRBJ2-3, the CDR3 gives the full variable domain: DSGVTQTPKHLITATGQRVTLRCSPRSGDLSVYWYQQSLDQGLQFLIQYYNGEERAKGNILERFSAQQFPDLHSELNLSSLELGDSALYFCASAWSEDTQYFGPGTRLTVL.

The gene calls are TRBV20-1 and TRBJ1-1; D is uncertain. With 3 bases removed from V and 1 base from J, the gap between germline ends came to 3 bases. Per germline, CDR1 DFQATT and CDR2 SNEGSKA (reference sequence). The CDR3 runs 11 residues. The CDR3 here is CSASRNTEAFF. CDR3 nucleotides: TGCAGTGCTAGCAGGAACACTGAAGCTTTCTTT.

The V and J genes are TRBV21-1 and TRBJ2-7; the tabulated D call, TRBD1, remains unverified against the DNA. TRBV21-1 is labeled a pseudogene. CDR3 length: 13 amino acids. The CDR3 sequence is CASSTRTGSKQYF. The CDR3 region has the DNA TGTGCCAGCAGCACAAGGACAGGGAGTAAGCAGTACTTC.

This clone was seen a few times. This rearrangement joins TRBV7-6 to TRBJ2-2, with D possibly being TRBD1 or TRBD2 (5 bases each). V was trimmed by 5 bases and J by 6 bases, leaving 19 bases between them. The CDR3 sequence is 16 residues long. Germline V gene sequence: CDR1 SGHVS, CDR2 FNYEAQ. The chain's CDR3 is CASSPHTGADPGELFF. CDR3 in DNA: TGTGCCAGCAGCCCCCACACCGGGGCAGACCCCGGGGAGCTGTTTTTT.

This sequence joins TRBV27 and TRBJ1-6; D ambiguous. The CDR3 runs to 13 residues. Deletions cut 4 bases from V and 9 bases from J, with 10 bases between. Germline CDR1 MNHEY, CDR2 SMNVEV (reference sequence). Here the CDR3 reads CASSYRTASPLHF. CDR3 DNA sequence: TGTGCCAGCAGTTACCGGACTGCTTCACCCCTCCACTTT.

Details on this clone: The same CDR3 arises from other DNA sequences in this sample as well. V usage is TRBV15 and J usage is TRBJ1-5; D remains unclear. Germline V gene sequence: CDR1 LNHNV, CDR2 YYDKDF (reference sequence). The CDR3 length is 12 residues. V shed 0 bases and J shed 5 bases, with 2 bases lying between them. The CDR3 DNA reads as TGTGCCACCAGCAGAGATGATCAGCCCCAGCATTTT. As protein: CATSRDDQPQHF. The full variable domain, completed using reference TRBV15 and TRBJ1-5, is DAMVIQNPRYQVTQFGKPVTLSCSQTLNHNVMYWYQQKSSQAPKLLFHYYDKDFNNEADTPDNFQSRRPNTSFCFLDIRSPGLGDTAMYLCATSRDDQPQHFGDGTRLSIL.

V gene TRBV7-9 combines with J gene TRBJ1-2; D remains ambiguous. Per the germline V gene, CDR1 is SEHNR and CDR2 is FQNEAQ (reference sequence). This CDR3 region has 13 residues. V was pared by 5 bases and J by 2 bases, with 9 bases between. CDR3 DNA sequence: TGTGCCAGCAGCGAAGACGGAAACTATGGCTACACCTTC. Translation gives CASSEDGNYGYTF. The full variable domain, completed using reference TRBV7-9 and TRBJ1-2, is DTGVSQNPRHKITKRGQNVTFRCDPISEHNRLYWYRQTLGQGPEFLTYFQNEAQLEKSRLLSDRFSAERPKGSFSTLEIQRTEQGDSAMYLCASSEDGNYGYTFGSGTRLTVV.